The rows below give T cell receptor beta chains drawn from one sample of a study of blood T cell repertoires in COVID-19. The repertoire was sequenced with immunoSEQ multiplex PCR; TCRdb's copy has only in-frame clones and lacks some. In the table there are 120,000 to 150,000 clones, 87% of which are singletons. Sequenced material: peripheral blood. The receptors stem from a woman between 50 and 59 years old with active or convalescent COVID-19. The CDR3 runs from the conserved cysteine through the conserved F or W. Each record gives: J gene, clone size, V gene, D gene, CDR3 protein, CDR3 DNA. A D gene is named only where the DNA matches it firmly. Size is stated for part of the rows, as once, few or many counts, or as a class when the clone is expanded.

TRBJ1-2 . TRBV16 . CASSQTLNYGYTF TGTGCCAGCAGCCAAACTCTAAACTATGGCTACACCTTC
TRBJ1-4 once TRBV5-4 TRBD1 CASSRGQGAGNEKLFF TGTGCCAGCAGCCGGGGCCAGGGGGCGGGTAATGAAAAACTGTTTTTT
TRBJ1-3 few TRBV6-5 . CASSLRPGSGNTIYF TGTGCCAGCAGCCTCCGCCCGGGGTCTGGAAACACCATATATTTT
TRBJ1-6 once TRBV27 . CASSLSGAGSPLHF TGTGCCAGCAGTTTATCAGGGGCGGGATCACCCCTCCACTTT
TRBJ1-4 . TRBV28 . CASSLYRWGEKLFF TGTGCCAGCAGTTTATACAGGTGGGGTGAAAAACTGTTTTTT
TRBJ2-7 few TRBV7-2 TRBD1 CASSLVGTGIDEQYF TGTGCCAGCAGCTTAGTGGGGACAGGGATCGACGAGCAGTACTTC
TRBJ1-2 . TRBV7-2 . CASSLGGYYGYTF TGTGCCAGCAGCTTGGGGGGGTACTATGGCTACACCTTC
TRBJ2-1 . TRBV13 . CASSPPGGSFNEQFF TGTGCCAGCAGCCCACCGGGGGGCAGTTTCAATGAGCAGTTCTTC
TRBJ2-1 once TRBV25-1 . CASSEYPPNRGKVGEQFF TGTGCCAGCAGTGAATACCCCCCGAATCGGGGGAAAGTCGGGGAGCAGTTCTTC
TRBJ2-5 . TRBV6-2/TRBV6-3 TRBD2 CASSPAGTGGHETQYF TGTGCCAGCAGCCCCGCCGGGACGGGGGGGCACGAGACCCAGTACTTC
TRBJ1-1 once TRBV7-9 TRBD1 CASSSNLGQGNTEAFF TGTGCCAGCAGCTCCAACTTGGGACAGGGGAACACTGAAGCTTTCTTT
TRBJ2-2 . TRBV10-3 TRBD1 CAISESVGTGTGELFF TGTGCCATCAGTGAGTCTGTGGGGACAGGAACCGGGGAGCTGTTTTTT
TRBJ2-5 . TRBV27 . CASSPEYQETQYF TGTGCCAGCAGCCCCGAGTACCAAGAGACCCAGTACTTC
TRBJ2-3 few TRBV30 TRBD1 CAWQPGTGMQYF TGTGCCTGGCAACCCGGGACAGGGATGCAGTATTTT
TRBJ1-3 . TRBV7-2 TRBD1 CASSPDRAFSGNTIYF TGTGCCAGCAGCCCTGACAGGGCCTTCTCTGGAAACACCATATATTTT
TRBJ2-7 . TRBV6-2/TRBV6-3 TRBD2 CASSYLAGGPANYEQYF TGTGCCAGCAGTTATCTAGCGGGAGGGCCGGCTAATTACGAGCAGTACTTC
TRBJ1-1 . TRBV7-9 TRBD1 CASSLKDRGIDTEAFF TGTGCCAGCAGCTTAAAGGACAGGGGTATAGACACTGAAGCTTTCTTT
TRBJ1-3 . TRBV3-1/TRBV3-2 TRBD1 CASSQDSWGGRGAGNTIYF TGTGCCAGCAGCCAAGATTCATGGGGTGGCAGGGGGGCTGGAAACACCATATATTTT
TRBJ1-5 . TRBV6-2/TRBV6-3 TRBD1 CASSNGQVNQPQHF TGTGCCAGCAGTAACGGACAGGTTAATCAGCCCCAGCATTTT
TRBJ1-5 . TRBV6-5 TRBD1 CASSQGQGAFQPQHF TGTGCCAGCAGCCAGGGACAGGGGGCATTTCAGCCCCAGCATTTT
TRBJ1-2 . TRBV30 . CAWGDKGGYTF TGTGCCTGGGGCGATAAGGGGGGCTACACCTTC
TRBJ1-4 . TRBV7-9 TRBD1 CASSLSPGQGGEKLFF TGTGCCAGCAGCTTATCCCCGGGACAGGGCGGGGAAAAACTGTTTTTT
TRBJ1-4 few TRBV6-5 . CASSYTSSTNEKLFF TGTGCCAGCAGTTACACCAGTTCAACTAATGAAAAACTGTTTTTT
TRBJ1-2 . TRBV5-1 TRBD1 CASSSGTGTAGYTF TGCGCCAGCAGCTCCGGGACAGGGACTGCTGGCTACACCTTC
TRBJ2-7 . TRBV27 TRBD1 CASSYQGAYEQYF TGTGCCAGCAGTTATCAGGGGGCCTACGAGCAGTACTTC
TRBJ1-6 . TRBV12-3/TRBV12-4 . CASSLAEESPLHF TGTGCCAGCAGTTTAGCGGAGGAGTCACCCCTCCACTTT
TRBJ1-2 . TRBV6-5 . CASSLLAFSDGYTF TGTGCCAGCAGTCTCCTAGCTTTCTCGGATGGCTACACCTTC
TRBJ1-4 . TRBV7-9 TRBD1 CASSLARGDEKLFF TGTGCCAGCAGCTTAGCCAGGGGGGATGAAAAACTGTTTTTT
TRBJ2-1 once TRBV27 TRBD1 CASSSGTGNNEQFF TGTGCCAGCAGTTCCGGGACAGGTAACAATGAGCAGTTCTTC
TRBJ1-2 . TRBV2 TRBD1 CASRGDRGGYGYTF TGTGCCAGCAGGGGGGACAGGGGAGGATATGGCTACACCTTC
TRBJ2-1 once TRBV27 TRBD2 CASSLPSGHGHNEQFF TGTGCCAGCAGTCTCCCTAGCGGACACGGGCACAATGAGCAGTTCTTC
TRBJ2-7 . TRBV12-3/TRBV12-4 . CASRTGSYEQYF TGTGCCAGCAGGACAGGTTCGTACGAGCAGTACTTC
TRBJ2-6 . TRBV7-3 TRBD1 CASRPQGASGANVLTF TGTGCCAGCAGACCTCAGGGGGCCTCAGGGGCCAACGTCCTGACTTTC
TRBJ2-2 . TRBV7-9 . CASSQTGFAGELFF TGTGCCAGCAGCCAAACAGGGTTCGCCGGGGAGCTGTTTTTT
TRBJ1-3 . TRBV18 . CASSPSLLRSGNTIYF TGTGCCAGCTCACCATCCCTCCTTCGCTCTGGAAACACCATATATTTT
TRBJ1-3 . TRBV30 TRBD1 CAWTGGADTIYF TGTGCCTGGACAGGGGGCGCGGACACCATATATTTT
TRBJ2-7 . TRBV19 TRBD2 CASSTASGYEQYF TGTGCCAGTAGTACAGCTAGCGGCTACGAGCAGTACTTC
TRBJ1-2 . TRBV15 TRBD1 CATSRFGTEDSYGYTF TGTGCCACCAGCAGATTTGGGACAGAAGATTCCTATGGCTACACCTTC
TRBJ2-6 . TRBV28 . CASSFAGSGANVLTF TGTGCCAGCAGTTTTGCGGGTTCTGGGGCCAACGTCCTGACTTTC
TRBJ2-7 . TRBV9 . CASSPWSGTYEQYF TGTGCCAGCAGCCCGTGGTCAGGAACCTACGAGCAGTACTTC
TRBJ2-5 . TRBV6-4 . CAQQSVFGSRDQETQYF TGTGCCCAGCAATCCGTATTCGGGTCGAGAGACCAAGAGACCCAGTACTTC
TRBJ2-2 . TRBV7-6 TRBD2 CASSYGGGSRTGELFF TGTGCCAGCAGCTACGGCGGGGGATCAAGGACCGGGGAGCTGTTTTTT
TRBJ2-3 . TRBV6-5 TRBD2 CASSSAEAGGRNTQYF TGTGCCAGCAGTTCGGCGGAAGCGGGAGGACGAAATACGCAGTATTTT
TRBJ2-1 . TRBV1 . CTSSHPRVVRGNEQFF TGCACCAGCAGCCATCCCCGGGTGGTCAGGGGGAATGAGCAGTTCTTC
TRBJ2-1 . TRBV15 . CATSRVLTLGRDNEQFF TGTGCCACCAGCAGAGTACTAACGCTCGGTCGGGACAATGAGCAGTTCTTC
TRBJ2-7 once TRBV5-1 TRBD2 CASSLGSSGRVREQYF TGCGCCAGCAGCTTGGGTTCTAGCGGGAGAGTGAGGGAGCAGTACTTC
TRBJ2-7 . TRBV27 . CASSWQGNLYEQYF TGTGCCAGCAGTTGGCAGGGGAACCTGTACGAGCAGTACTTC
TRBJ1-2 . TRBV6-6 . CAVGPGGSTF TGTGCCGTAGGACCGGGGGGTAGCACCTTC
TRBJ2-1 once TRBV27 . CASSSSLISNEQFF TGTGCCAGCAGTTCTTCCCTGATCAGCAATGAGCAGTTCTTC
TRBJ2-5 . TRBV4-1 TRBD1 CASSQEPPTGDPYF TGCGCCAGCAGCCAAGAACCCCCCACAGGGGATCCGTACTTC
TRBJ2-7 . TRBV12-3/TRBV12-4 . CASSLLDFAEQYF TGTGCCAGCAGTCTACTCGACTTTGCCGAGCAGTACTTC
TRBJ2-2 . TRBV7-7 TRBD2 CASSPGRTVNTGELFF TGTGCTAGCAGCCCCGGGAGGACCGTGAACACCGGGGAGCTGTTTTTT
TRBJ1-3 . TRBV5-5 . CASSLQGGNTIYF TGTGCCAGCAGCCTACAGGGTGGAAACACCATATATTTT
TRBJ2-7 . TRBV9 TRBD1 CASSVGTGTGGVWEQYF TGTGCCAGCAGCGTAGGAACGGGGACAGGGGGCGTCTGGGAGCAGTACTTC
TRBJ1-1 once TRBV18 . CASSPGAGGEAFF TGTGCCAGCTCACCCGGAGCCGGGGGTGAAGCTTTCTTT
TRBJ2-1 . TRBV5-1 . CASSHRDTYNEQFF TGCGCCAGCAGCCACCGGGACACCTACAATGAGCAGTTCTTC
TRBJ1-2 few TRBV7-9 TRBD1 CASSFGTVETYGYTF TGTGCCAGCAGCTTTGGGACAGTCGAGACCTACGGCTACACCTTC
TRBJ1-4 . TRBV6-4 . CASSVLQAPYEKLFF TGTGCCAGCAGTGTTTTGCAGGCCCCTTATGAAAAACTGTTTTTT
TRBJ1-5 . TRBV3-1/TRBV3-2 . CASSQSLMDQPQHF TGTGCCAGCAGCCAGAGCCTGATGGATCAGCCCCAGCATTTT